This TCR beta chain is from a study of T cells after posttransplantation cyclophosphamide. Trimming stripped 0 bases from V and 4 bases from J, with 7 bases between. Per germline, CDR1 MNHNY and CDR2 SVGAGI (reference sequence). CDR3 size: 14 residues. Assay: immunoSEQ multiplex PCR; the TCRdb copy retains only in-frame clones and omits some. The data show 35,000 to 55,000 clones, with none appearing a single time. This clone was detected ten times or more. The target antigen is unknown. Study observations and caveats: Blood and skin or GI T cell repertoires showed limited TRB overlap. Later post-transplant blood repertoires were often dominated by donor CD8+ memory clones.

Peripheral blood was collected from the related graft donor on the marrow donation day. The receptor was isolated from a man aged 35 to 55 in good health, CMV-negative, and a related stem cell transplant donor. The sequenced sample was PBMCs. The J gene is TRBJ1-3, the V gene TRBV6-6; D is ambiguous. Here the CDR3 reads CASSYSPGGNTIYF. The CDR3 nucleotides read TGTGCCAGCAGTTACTCCCCGGGGGGAAACACCATATATTTT.